This T cell receptor beta chain was recorded in a study of early T cells in non-severe SARS-CoV-2 infection. One entry per CDR3 protein results from TCRdb running MiXCR on the 5' RACE reads. Of tens of thousands of distinct CDR3 sequences in the sample, roughly 8.7% were seen once. The CDR3 runs to 14 residues. Germline CDR1 SGHKS, CDR2 YYEKEE (reference sequence). V lost 4 bases, J lost 3 bases, and 8 bases lay in between. The chain carries TRBV5-5 and TRBJ2-6; D remains unclear. The specimen was whole blood. The sequence came from an adult who was a healthcare worker with PCR-confirmed SARS-CoV-2 infection or an uninfected control (not recorded which). The CDR3 loop is CASSPPFGANVLTF. CDR3 bases: TGTGCCAGCAGCCCGCCTTTTGGGGCCAACGTCCTGACTTTC.